This TCR beta chain is from a study of blood T cell repertoires in COVID-19. Study background: Specimens from acute and convalescent COVID-19 originated in the United States, Italy and Spain. The cDNA or gDNA used as material had been derived from T cells, B-cell-depleted T cells, or PBMCs.

As handled by the study authors: Quantification of nucleated cells was approximated via reference gene primer amplification. Sequenced by immunoSEQ multiplex PCR; TCRdb stores in-frame clones only, minus some. V, J and clone size are taken as reported in that table, and D and trimming were inferred from the DNA itself. The data contain roughly 170,000 clones, roughly 84% of them singletons. This clone has a handful of counts. The CDR3 length is 15 residues. The germline gives CDR1 SEHNR, CDR2 FQNEAQ (reference sequence). Trimming cost V 5 bases and J 3 bases; bases outside gene matches: 8. Seattle patient enrollment occurred during active infection, with longitudinal follow-up thereafter.

The V and J genes are TRBV7-9 and TRBJ1-1; 8 bases match TRBD1. The receptor's source is a woman in her 50s with COVID-19, enrolled during active disease. Sequencing used peripheral blood. Here the CDR3 reads CASSTGTGLYTEAFF. The CDR3 DNA sequence: TGTGCCAGCAGCACGGGGACAGGCCTGTACACTGAAGCTTTCTTT.